This T cell receptor (beta chain) was recorded in a study of blood T cell repertoires in COVID-19. As for the study in general: The analysed material was cDNA or gDNA that came from T cells, B-cell-depleted T cells, or PBMCs.

Germline values: CDR1 SGHTA, CDR2 FQGNSA. This CDR3 is built from 16 residues. V gave up 2 bases and J gave up 6 bases; unmatched junction bases: 9. Original processing methods: Scientists estimated how many nucleated cells there were by amplifying reference gene primers. TCRdb keeps only in-frame clones here, not all; method: immunoSEQ multiplex PCR. The V and J calls and clone size were taken over from that table, and D and trimming were inferred from the DNA. The profile shows about 82,000 clones, around four fifths of them singletons. The chain has TRBV7-2 and TRBJ1-5; 8 nucleotides agree with TRBD1. This TCR was recovered from a woman in her sixties with acute or convalescent COVID-19. The sequenced material came from peripheral blood. The CDR3 is CASSLYAGGGSQPQHF. The CDR3 nucleotides are TGTGCCAGCAGCTTATACGCAGGGGGCGGGAGTCAGCCCCAGCATTTT.